Here is one T cell receptor (beta chain) with its context. This table comes from immunoSEQ multiplex PCR, and its TCRdb copy is limited to in-frame clones, with some not included. The sample yields 150,000 or so clones, about 91% seen once. This entry is derived from a study of control samples from healthy donors and cancer patients. The germline V gene encodes CDR1 LNHDA and CDR2 SQIVND (reference sequence). The ends were cut back, 7 bases at V and 4 bases at J, with 14 bases in the middle. The CDR3 runs 14 residues. This chain uses TRBV19 with TRBJ1-5; D is unresolved. The sequenced sample consisted of blood. The sequence was collected from a woman in her twenties or thirties in good health. Written as DNA, the CDR3 is TGTGCCAGTAAAAAGGTTGGGGAAAATCAGCCCCAGCATTTT. Amino acids: CASKKVGENQPQHF. Filled out from reference TRBV19 and TRBJ1-5, the complete variable domain reads DGGITQSPKYLFRKEGQNVTLSCEQNLNHDAMYWYRQDPGQGLRLIYYSQIVNDFQKGDIAEGYSVSREKKESFPLTVTSAQKNPTAFYLCASKKVGENQPQHFGDGTRLSIL.